This TCR beta chain was observed in a study of T cells in Graves' hyperthyroidism and ophthalmopathy (dated by TCRdb to the late 2010s). Concerning the study at large: Peripheral blood was sampled at the time of initial diagnosis, prior to any treatment. An independent validation cohort of around 20 hyperthyroidism patients and over 15 patients who later progressed to ophthalmopathy tested prospective prediction of ophthalmopathy. The 75 to 100 discovery patients were divided at random into training and test sets in a 7:3 ratio. TCR V-J signatures able to tell the groups apart were searched for in a discovery cohort of more than 90 patients, of whom fewer than 45 had Graves' ophthalmopathy and about 60 had stable Graves' hyperthyroidism. The paper reports TCR Vbeta CDR3 sequencing of 140 or so peripheral blood samples: approximately 41 ophthalmopathy, roughly 74 hyperthyroidism and 17 progressor patients. Following sampling, methimazole starting at 30 mg daily was given to hyperthyroidism patients, and high-dose intravenous methylprednisolone was given to ophthalmopathy patients. In more than 5 Graves' hyperthyroidism patients, the study also compared T-cell repertoires from thyroid tissue with T-cell repertoires from blood.

The germline V gene gives CDR1 as LGHNA and CDR2 as YNFKEQ. The cysteine opens and the phenylalanine closes a CDR3 of 15 amino acids. The kept DNA is CDR3 alone, 45 bases in frame from the first base. The trim is 0 bases for V and 3 bases for J, with a gap of 12 bases between the germline ends. Broad study findings and their caveats: A 13 V-J signature model separated ophthalmopathy from stable hyperthyroidism, with roughly 88% sensitivity and about 81% specificity in cross-validation and 80%/75% in testing. In validation, the model predicted progression to ophthalmopathy a median of around six months before onset, with about 71% sensitivity and about 72% specificity. No statistical method was used to fix the sample size in advance, and group allocation was not hidden from the investigators. Most expanded thyroid clonotypes (frequency above 0.001) were also detected in blood, suggesting blood repertoires may reflect thyroid immune responses.

The TCR beta CDR3 regions were amplified from RNA transcripts. A first-round RT-PCR of the TCR CDR3 used the HTBI primer set with the Qiagen OneStep RT-PCR kit. Libraries were constructed in a second round of multiplex PCR, after which size selection and purification were carried out. Sequencing of the libraries was done on an Illumina HiSeq2000 using paired-end 100 bp reads. The study's processing was this. SOAPnuke was used to process the raw data, removing reads that contained adapters or uncalled bases, had a mean Phred below 15, or lacked an exact match to the constant primer or identifier. COPE v1.2.5 was used to merge the high-quality paired reads, and each unique nucleotide sequence was defined as a clonotype. MiTCR v1.1 was used to align clonotypes to the IMGT TRBV, TRBD and TRBJ reference segments. The analysis included only V-J combinations with a frequency above 0.0001, which together covered 98% to 99.2% of the repertoires. A TCS score was defined as the ratio between F50 (clonal expansion) and ExV (chaos), using BLOSUM62-based TCRdist between CDR3 peptides within each V-J. Welch's t-statistics and random forest reduced roughly 530 V-J features to fewer than 15, which were used in a naive Bayes classifier (R e1071). Clones were called with MiXCR by TCRdb after fastp trimmed the public reads at Q25, and only in-frame beta chains were retained. Here each entry gathers all rows of one CDR3 protein and keeps the most common genes and DNA. TCRdb assigned the V and J calls; the authors' analysis was not used. The sample profile shows fewer than 750,000 distinct CDR3 sequences; roughly 15% of them were found once. About 12% of the sample is held by the ten biggest clonotypes.

Ophthalmopathy patients had moderately to severely active disease, with a Clinical Activity Score of 3 or more, a NOSPECS grade of 4 or more, and a disease duration of less than 3 months. Patients with uncontrolled infections, other autoimmune diseases, pregnancy or lactation were excluded. Diagnoses were established on the basis of clinical symptoms, serum thyroxine and TRAb, thyroid ultrasound, and orbital computed tomography. PBMCs were separated from around 9.1 ml of fresh peripheral blood using Ficoll-Paque density gradient centrifugation. Trizol reagent was used to extract total RNA, and RNA quality was then checked on an Agilent 2100 Bioanalyzer. This clonotype was seen repeatedly, ten times or more. Its antigen target is currently unknown. No base quality values were provided; no much bigger clone lies one nucleotide off.

The source is a woman aged 50 to 60 with Graves' ophthalmopathy. The chain links TRBV4-2 with TRBJ2-7; a tentative D match to TRBD2 spans 6 bases. Source material: blood. CDR3 protein: CASSQDFGGDYEQYF. The DNA sequence is as follows: TGTGCCAGCAGCCAAGATTTTGGAGGGGACTACGAGCAGTACTTC.